Presented here are 25 T cell receptor beta chains from one specimen sequenced in a study of T cell repertoires in cytomegalovirus infection. The antigens for these receptors are not known. TCRdb independently ran MiXCR on the reads; one entry per CDR3 protein. The table shows roughly 570,000 distinct CDR3 sequences, with approximately 40% occurring only once. The source material was cultured PBMCs, sampled from culture after CMV antigen stimulation. These receptors originate from a human donor in good health (CMV status not recorded). Some clones in this sample may be carry-over from other donors' samples.

This sequence joins TRBV5-5 and TRBJ1-1, with 9 bases matching TRBD1. V lost 0 bases and J lost 1; bases outside the gene matches: 13. The CDR3 has 19 residues. Germline lookup yields CDR1 SGHKS and CDR2 YYEKEE (reference sequence). The CDR3 is CASSLEGVGQGRSNTEAFF. The CDR3, as DNA: TGTGCCAGCAGCTTGGAGGGTGTGGGACAGGGTAGGTCGAACACTGAAGCTTTCTTT.

This clonotype was seen more than once but under ten times. V gene TRBV6-6 combines with J gene TRBJ2-3, with 7 bases aligning to TRBD1. V was pared by 7 bases and J by 1 base, with 11 bases of the junction left unmatched. The CDR3 length is 16 residues. Germline loops: CDR1 MNHNY, CDR2 SVGAGI (reference sequence). This chain's CDR3 is CASTPIWDRGTDTQYF. DNA for the CDR3: TGTGCCAGCACTCCTATCTGGGACAGAGGCACAGATACGCAGTATTTT.

CDR3 in DNA: TGTGCCAGCAGCTTAAATCTGGAGACCCAGTACTTC. Protein: CASSLNLETQYF. J is TRBJ2-5 and V is TRBV7-9; D gene ambiguous. CDR3 length equals 12 residues. In germline, CDR1 is SEHNR, CDR2 FQNEAQ (reference sequence). V was trimmed by 2 bases and J by 5 bases, leaving 6 bases between them.

This clonotype was detected a few times. The chain is built from TRBV7-8 and TRBJ1-1, with TRBD1 as a possible D gene (5 bases). Trimming took off 5 bases at V and 4 bases at J, with 14 bases between the two ends. The germline gives CDR1 SGHVS, CDR2 FQNEAQ. This CDR3 region has 14 residues. The CDR3 DNA is TGTGCCAGCAGCCGCAGGGTTCAGGGCACTGAAGCTTTCTTT. It is translated as CASSRRVQGTEAFF. Using reference TRBV7-8 and TRBJ1-1 for the parts outside the CDR3, the full variable domain is GAGVSQSPRYKVAKRGQDVALRCDPISGHVSLFWYQQALGQGPEFLTYFQNEAQLDKSGLPSDRFFAERPEGSVSTLKIQRTQQEDSAVYLCASSRRVQGTEAFFGQGTRLTVV.

This clonotype was recorded a few times. V is TRBV19 and J is TRBJ1-2, with 7 bases fitting TRBD1. From germline, CDR1 is LNHDA and CDR2 SQIVND (reference sequence). The trim removed 6 bases at V and 3 bases at J, leaving 7 bases unmatched. The CDR3 sequence is 14 residues long. CDR3 DNA sequence: TGTGCCAGTAGCGGGGGACAGCGTGACTATGGCTACACCTTC. Translated: CASSGGQRDYGYTF. Using reference TRBV19 and TRBJ1-2 for the parts outside the CDR3, the full variable domain is DGGITQSPKYLFRKEGQNVTLSCEQNLNHDAMYWYRQDPGQGLRLIYYSQIVNDFQKGDIAEGYSVSREKKESFPLTVTSAQKNPTAFYLCASSGGQRDYGYTFGSGTRLTVV.

This clonotype appeared many times. The chain carries TRBV7-2 and TRBJ1-5; D not resolved. The germline V and J ends were trimmed by 3 bases and 0 bases, with 12 bases remaining between them. The CDR3 sequence is 16 residues long. Germline CDR1 SGHTA, CDR2 FQGNSA. The DNA of the CDR3 is TGTGCCAGCAGCTTGATACAGTCCTATAGCAATCAGCCCCAGCATTTT. It encodes CASSLIQSYSNQPQHF.

This clonotype was picked up many times. The chain carries TRBV5-6 and TRBJ2-3; 10 bases map to TRBD2. The CDR3 is 16 residues long. Per germline, CDR1 SGHDT and CDR2 YYEEEE. The V and J ends lost 6 bases and 4 bases, in that order; junction bases with no gene match: 11. The CDR3, as DNA: TGTGCCAGCATTGGGCTAGCGGGGGAGGTTGCAGATACGCAGTATTTT. Translated: CASIGLAGEVADTQYF.

This chain joins TRBV12-3 or TRBV12-4 and TRBJ2-7; 7 positions match TRBD1. The CDR3 has 14 residues. Trimming cost V 5 bases and J 6 bases; bases outside gene matches: 10. CDR3 nucleotides: TGTGCCAGCAGTCCCGGGACAGTAAATCTCGAGCAGTACTTC. It encodes CASSPGTVNLEQYF.

The CDR3 reads CASSSQAGPSYEQYF. CDR3 coding DNA: TGTGCCAGCAGCTCCCAGGCTGGGCCATCCTACGAGCAGTACTTC. This chain connects TRBV7-9 to TRBJ2-7, with unresolved D. Germline CDR1 is SEHNR and CDR2 is FQNEAQ (reference sequence). V lost 4 bases and J 1 base, leaving 14 bases between the germline ends. CDR3 length equals 15 residues.

The chain recombines TRBV6-6 with TRBJ2-3; D not certain. This CDR3 has 12 amino acids. CDR1 MNHNY and CDR2 SVGAGI come from the germline V gene (reference sequence). Trimming took 10 bases from V and 4 from J, leaving 12 bases between them. The CDR3 loop is CATGLVPDTQYF. The CDR3 DNA reads TGTGCCACTGGGCTAGTCCCAGATACGCAGTATTTT.

This chain joins TRBV7-8 and TRBJ1-1, with D tentatively TRBD1 (5 bases). The V gene's germline CDR1 is SGHVS and CDR2 FQNEAQ. The CDR3 spans 13 residues. Trimming cost V 5 bases and J 6 bases, with 13 bases left between them. The CDR3 DNA sequence: TGTGCCAGCAGCCACTTACAAGGGGCTGAAGCTTTCTTT. Its translation is CASSHLQGAEAFF.

This clonotype occurred many times. The V and J genes are TRBV7-2 and TRBJ2-7; 10 bases agree with TRBD2. Trimming took 5 bases from V and 5 from J; bases not matched to a gene: 6. CDR3 length: 14 amino acids. CDR1 is SGHTA, CDR2 FQGNSA, per germline. The CDR3 DNA reads as TGTGCCAGCAGCCTGAGCGGGGGGGCGGACGAGCAGTACTTC. Its protein is CASSLSGGADEQYF.

The chain has TRBV7-6 and TRBJ1-1; D is unclear. CDR3 size: 16 residues. V was pared by 3 bases and J by 2 bases, with 16 bases between. Germline lookup yields CDR1 SGHVS and CDR2 FNYEAQ. The DNA of the CDR3 is TGTGCCAGCAGCTTGCGGACCGAGTCTTTAAACACTGAAGCTTTCTTT. Residues: CASSLRTESLNTEAFF.

Ten or more counts support this clonotype. This sequence joins TRBV7-8 and TRBJ1-5, with D possibly TRBD1 on 5 matching bases. CDR3 length: 13 amino acids. The V end was cut by 4 bases, the J end by 5 bases, with 9 bases between. The germline gives CDR1 SGHVS, CDR2 FQNEAQ. The CDR3 DNA is TGTGCCAGCAGCTCCCAGGGATATCAGCCCCAGCATTTT. Amino acid sequence: CASSSQGYQPQHF.

V usage is TRBV27 and J usage is TRBJ1-1, with TRBD1 identical over 8 bases. V shed 1 base, J shed 1 base, and the junction held 5 bases outside the gene matches. This CDR3 is 16 amino acids long. Germline V gene sequence: CDR1 MNHEY, CDR2 SMNVEV (reference sequence). CDR3 amino acids: CASSLLGTGPNTEAFF. The CDR3 nucleotides read TGTGCCAGCAGTTTATTGGGGACAGGACCGAACACTGAAGCTTTCTTT.

The genes are TRBV20-1 and TRBJ2-5, with 7 bases lining up with TRBD1. From germline, CDR1 is DFQATT and CDR2 SNEGSKA (reference sequence). J gave up 1 base and V 6 bases, and 8 bases lay outside the gene matches. The CDR3 is 14 residues long. CDR3 coding DNA: TGCAGTGCCAACAGGGGTAACGTCCAAGAGACCCAGTACTTC. Translated, it gives CSANRGNVQETQYF.

This clonotype has only one observation. V usage is TRBV11-3 and J usage is TRBJ2-3; D may be TRBD2 (7 bases). Between the trimmed V and J ends, which lost 5 bases and 6 bases, there was a span of 18 bases. Germline loops: CDR1 SGHNT, CDR2 YENEEA. The CDR3 contains 15 residues. Written as DNA, the CDR3 is TGTGCCAGCAGCCGGGGGGCTACCAGCTTGGATACGCAGTATTTT. It specifies CASSRGATSLDTQYF.

The CDR3 region has the DNA TGTGCCAGTAGTATAAGGGGGCAGGGGAGCAATCAGCCCCAGCATTTT. It specifies CASSIRGQGSNQPQHF. J is TRBJ1-5 and V is TRBV19, with TRBD1 identical over 7 bases. The germline V gene encodes CDR1 LNHDA and CDR2 SQIVND (reference sequence). The V segment lost 2 bases and the J segment 1 base; nucleotides outside the gene matches: 5. The CDR3 has 16 amino acids. The full variable domain, completed using reference TRBV19 and TRBJ1-5, is DGGITQSPKYLFRKEGQNVTLSCEQNLNHDAMYWYRQDPGQGLRLIYYSQIVNDFQKGDIAEGYSVSREKKESFPLTVTSAQKNPTAFYLCASSIRGQGSNQPQHFGDGTRLSIL.

In this sample, this clonotype turned up a few times. The V gene is TRBV12-3 or TRBV12-4, the J gene TRBJ1-4; tentatively, D is TRBD1 (5 bases). Deletions cut 1 base from V and 3 bases from J, with 9 bases between. The CDR3 spans 15 residues. CDR3 sequence: CASSLETVPNEKLFF. The DNA of the CDR3 is TGTGCCAGCAGTTTAGAGACAGTCCCTAATGAAAAACTGTTTTTT.

The table lists this clonotype with a few counts. The chain links TRBV4-3 to TRBJ2-1; 9 bases line up with TRBD1. CDR3 length: 16 residues. Germline V gene lookup returns CDR1 LGHNA and CDR2 YSLEER. Trimming removed 0 bases from V and 8 bases from J; junction bases left unmatched: 8. The chain's CDR3 is CASSQDDRGLGDEQFF. In DNA, the CDR3 is TGCGCCAGCAGCCAAGATGACAGGGGGTTAGGGGATGAGCAGTTCTTC.

The rearrangement joins TRBV7-2 to TRBJ2-5, with TRBD2 as a possible D gene (5 bases). Trimming removed 3 bases from V and 2 bases from J, with 13 bases in between. The CDR3 runs to 15 residues. Germline assignment: CDR1 SGHTA and CDR2 FQGNSA. The CDR3 DNA is TGTGCCAGCAGCTTCAGTAGGGAGACACAAGAGACCCAGTACTTC. Its protein product is CASSFSRETQETQYF.

V gene TRBV28 combines with J gene TRBJ1-5, with TRBD1 identical over 11 bases. The CDR3 consists of 18 residues. The V and J ends lost 1 base and 6 bases, in that order; junction bases with no gene match: 11. Per the germline V gene, CDR1 is MDHEN and CDR2 is SYDVKM. The CDR3 reads CASSLLWAGTGGRQPQHF. The CDR3 coding sequence is TGTGCCAGCAGTTTATTATGGGCCGGGACAGGGGGGCGTCAGCCCCAGCATTTT.

V is TRBV10-3 and J is TRBJ1-1, with a weak D call TRBD1 (6 bases). Trimming took 4 bases from V and 3 from J, leaving 12 bases between them. Germline lookup yields CDR1 ENHRY and CDR2 SYGVKD. The CDR3 has 14 residues. The CDR3 is CAISVGGADTEAFF. The DNA for the CDR3 is TGTGCCATCAGTGTTGGGGGGGCAGACACTGAAGCTTTCTTT.

V is TRBV29-1 and J is TRBJ2-7; weak D call: TRBD2 (5 bases). V lost 5 bases, J lost 6 bases, and 14 bases lay in between. This CDR3 is built from 12 residues. Germline V CDR1 and CDR2: SQVTM, ANQGSEA. CDR3 nucleotide sequence: TGCAGCGTTCTTGGTGGACTTAGCGAGCAGTACTTC. Protein: CSVLGGLSEQYF.

This clonotype was seen at least ten times. The gene calls are TRBV11-2 and TRBJ2-3; TRBD1 matches 10 bases. This CDR3 has 18 amino acids. Losses at the gene ends were 5 bases for V and 4 bases for J; bases not matched to a gene: 15. Germline lookup yields CDR1 SGHAT and CDR2 FQNNGV. CDR3 sequence reads: CASSLGWGPGQGSDTQYF. The CDR3 region has the DNA TGTGCCAGCAGCCTCGGATGGGGTCCGGGACAGGGGTCAGATACGCAGTATTTT.